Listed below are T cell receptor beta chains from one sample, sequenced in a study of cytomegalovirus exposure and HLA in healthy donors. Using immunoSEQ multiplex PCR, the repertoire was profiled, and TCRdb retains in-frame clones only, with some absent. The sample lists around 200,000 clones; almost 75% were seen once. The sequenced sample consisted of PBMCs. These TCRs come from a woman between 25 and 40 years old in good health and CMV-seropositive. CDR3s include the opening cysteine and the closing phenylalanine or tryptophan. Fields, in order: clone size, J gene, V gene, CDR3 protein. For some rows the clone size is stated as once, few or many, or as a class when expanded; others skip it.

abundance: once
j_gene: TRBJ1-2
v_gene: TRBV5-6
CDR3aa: CASSIPGQRRLRVHGYTF

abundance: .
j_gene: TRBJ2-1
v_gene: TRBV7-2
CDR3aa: CASSLQYNEQFF

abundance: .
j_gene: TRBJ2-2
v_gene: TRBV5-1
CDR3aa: CASSLSPSGNTGELFF

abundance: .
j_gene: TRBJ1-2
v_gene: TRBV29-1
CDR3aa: CSVEDLSRGRGYTF

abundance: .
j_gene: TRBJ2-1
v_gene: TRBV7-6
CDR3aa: CASSLDGSSSYNEQFF

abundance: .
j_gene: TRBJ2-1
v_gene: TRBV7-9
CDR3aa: CASSLDYPRNEQFF

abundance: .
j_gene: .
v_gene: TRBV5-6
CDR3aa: CASSLTGDLYEQYF

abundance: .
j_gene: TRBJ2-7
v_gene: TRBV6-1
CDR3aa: CASSAQIPLAAGGEQYF

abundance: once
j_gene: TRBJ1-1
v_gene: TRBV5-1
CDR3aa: CASSLGAGAGTEAFF

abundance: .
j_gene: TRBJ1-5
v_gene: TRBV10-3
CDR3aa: CAISTTSEQPQHF

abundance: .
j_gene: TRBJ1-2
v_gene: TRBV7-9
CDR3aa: CASSLRGEGSLYGYTF

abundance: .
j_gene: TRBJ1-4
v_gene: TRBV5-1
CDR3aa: CASSVGTGSEKLFF

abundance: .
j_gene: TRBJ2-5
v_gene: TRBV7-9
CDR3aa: CSSSLARSVTQYF

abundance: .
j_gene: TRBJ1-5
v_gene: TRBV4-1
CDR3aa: CASSQEAGDQPQHF

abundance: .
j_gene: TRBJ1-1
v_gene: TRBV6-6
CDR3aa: CASGLSRVLNTEAFF

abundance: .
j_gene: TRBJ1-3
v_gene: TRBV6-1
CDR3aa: CASSEASGGVGNTIYF

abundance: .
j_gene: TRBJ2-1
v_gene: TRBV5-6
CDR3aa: CASRPLAEFGHNEQFF

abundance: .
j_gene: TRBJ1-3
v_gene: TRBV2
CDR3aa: CASSEASGGVLGNTIYF

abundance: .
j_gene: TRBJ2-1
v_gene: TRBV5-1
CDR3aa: CASSLSPTGYNEQFF

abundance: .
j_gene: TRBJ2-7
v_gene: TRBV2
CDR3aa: CASCPGGFSYEQYF

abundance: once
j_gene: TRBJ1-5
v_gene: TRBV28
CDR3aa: CASSFGGPQHF

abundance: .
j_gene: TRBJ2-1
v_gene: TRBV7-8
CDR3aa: CASSLVGGLLEIYNEQFF

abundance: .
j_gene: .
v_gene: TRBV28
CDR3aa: CASSGTSGRSNEQYF

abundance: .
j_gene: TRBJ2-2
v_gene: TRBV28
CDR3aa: CASSLWGLRKGKDGELFF

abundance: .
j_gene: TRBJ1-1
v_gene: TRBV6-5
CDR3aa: CASSYSRDSQAFF

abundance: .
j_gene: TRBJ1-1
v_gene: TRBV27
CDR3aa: CASSSLGGGTEAFF

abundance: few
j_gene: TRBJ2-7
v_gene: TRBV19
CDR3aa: CASSRTGGPYEQYF

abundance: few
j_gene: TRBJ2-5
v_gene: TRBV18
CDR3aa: CASSSRLAEETQYF

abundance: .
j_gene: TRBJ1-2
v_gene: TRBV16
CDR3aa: CASSQSIYVGGYTF

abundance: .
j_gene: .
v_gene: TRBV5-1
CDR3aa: CASSNDGTSKPYEQYF

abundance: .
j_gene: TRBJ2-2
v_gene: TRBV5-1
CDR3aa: CATNPGQGTGELFF

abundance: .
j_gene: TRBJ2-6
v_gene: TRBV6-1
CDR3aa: CASRLGGSGANVLTF

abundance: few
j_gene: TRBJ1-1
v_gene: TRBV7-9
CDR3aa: CASSLSYGTEAFF

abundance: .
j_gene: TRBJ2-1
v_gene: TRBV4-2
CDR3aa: CASSQVLSLSYNEQFF

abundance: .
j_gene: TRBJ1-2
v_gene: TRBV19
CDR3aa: CASSRQGKGGYTF

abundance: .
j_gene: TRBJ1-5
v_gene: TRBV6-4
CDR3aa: CASSGTGQARSNQPQHF

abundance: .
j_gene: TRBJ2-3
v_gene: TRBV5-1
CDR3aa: CASSLRGTGTDTQYF

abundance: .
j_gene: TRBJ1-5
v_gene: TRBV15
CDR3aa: CATSRDLRQPQHF

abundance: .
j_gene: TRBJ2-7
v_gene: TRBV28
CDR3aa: CASSSPSDEQYF

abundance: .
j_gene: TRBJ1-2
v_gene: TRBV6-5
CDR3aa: CASKTGDGYTF

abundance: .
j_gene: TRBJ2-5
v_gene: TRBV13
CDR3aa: CASSLEGPRGEQYF

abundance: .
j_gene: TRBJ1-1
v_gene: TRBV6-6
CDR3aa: CASSPDRATEAFF

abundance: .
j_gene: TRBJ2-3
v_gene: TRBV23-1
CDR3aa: CASSQSGRTSGTSTDTQYF

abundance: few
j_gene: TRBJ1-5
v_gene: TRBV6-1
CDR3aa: CASRTQGTSNQPQHF

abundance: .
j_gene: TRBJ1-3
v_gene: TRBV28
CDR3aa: CASSTGATGNTIYF

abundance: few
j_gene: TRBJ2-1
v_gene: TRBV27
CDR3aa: CASTLSPSPRNEQFF

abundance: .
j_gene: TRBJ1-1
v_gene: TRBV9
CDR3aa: CASSVATAGRGDTEAFF

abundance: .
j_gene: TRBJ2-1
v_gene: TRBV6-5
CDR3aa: CASSYSTGVLNEQFF

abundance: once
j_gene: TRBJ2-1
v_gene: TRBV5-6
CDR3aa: CASSFPSGPYNEQFF

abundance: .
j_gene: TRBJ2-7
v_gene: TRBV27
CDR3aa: CASKPGLAGAHEQYF

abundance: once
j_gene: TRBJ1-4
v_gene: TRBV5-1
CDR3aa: CASSAGQGTTNEKLFF

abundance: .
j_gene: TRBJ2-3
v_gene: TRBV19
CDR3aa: CASRPTAGATDTQYF

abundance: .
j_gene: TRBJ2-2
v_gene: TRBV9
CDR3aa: CASSVGGRASGELFF

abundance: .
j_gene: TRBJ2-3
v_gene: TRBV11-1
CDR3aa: CASSLGRDADTQYF

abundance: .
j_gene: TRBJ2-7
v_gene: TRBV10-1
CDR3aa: CASKGPGDEQYF

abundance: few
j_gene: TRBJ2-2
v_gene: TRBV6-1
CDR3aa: CASSEDRGRVRELFF